The sequence of this TCR beta chain was determined in a study of Ad26.COV2.S vaccination and SARS-CoV-2 variants. The CDR3 length is 11 residues. Germline-derived CDR1 and CDR2 are LNHDA and SQIVND (reference sequence). V lost 4 bases to trimming and J lost 9 bases; unmatched junction nucleotides: 1. Study-wide results and caveats: Vaccine recipients and placebo recipients showed similar non-spike TCR breadth. CD8+ and CD4+ T cells specific for spike reportedly responded with substantial breadth after vaccination.

Of note for this clone: As yet, its antigen is unknown.

The treatment denotes: around 19 received Ad26.COV2.S at low or high dose, single or two shots; 5 received placebo; per-sample allocation not given. Day 63 following the first vaccine or placebo injection was when the samples were taken. A Boston adult aged 18-55 years was the donor. Measured with immunoSEQ multiplex PCR; TCRdb has only the in-frame clones, and not every one. The sample includes roughly 300,000 clones, about nine tenths of them seen just once. The sequenced sample was peripheral blood, obtained in a trial of Ad26.COV2.S vaccine versus placebo. The TCR comes from a person aged 18-60 years who received the Ad26.COV2.S COVID-19 vaccine or a placebo. The chain carries TRBV19 and TRBJ1-1; 8 nucleotides match TRBD1. The CDR3 region is CASSRDRKAFF. The DNA for the CDR3 is TGTGCCAGTAGTAGGGACAGGAAAGCTTTCTTT.